The clone carrying this T cell receptor beta chain was picked up many times. The antigen remains undetermined. Diagnoses used clinical symptoms, serum thyroxine and TRAb, thyroid ultrasound and orbital computed tomography. These data belong to a study of T cells in Graves' hyperthyroidism and ophthalmopathy. Whole-study context: Blood from the periphery was taken at initial diagnosis, before any treatment.

Study-level points and caveats: Also found in blood were most expanded thyroid clonotypes above 0.001.

Amplification targeted TCR beta CDR3 regions from RNA transcripts. The HTBI set primed first-round TCR CDR3 RT-PCR. TCRdb reanalysed the multiplex PCR reads using MiXCR and keeps one entry per CDR3 protein. The profile shows around 600,000 distinct CDR3 sequences, about 14% of them singletons. Trimming took off 0 bases at V and 0 bases at J, with 12 bases between the two ends. The CDR3 extends over 16 amino acids. Germline CDR1 reads SGHRS; CDR2 reads YFSETQ. The sample taken for sequencing was blood. This chain connects TRBV5-1 to TRBJ1-1, with D perhaps matching TRBD1 (5 bases). This TCR was recovered from a woman between 18 and 30 years old with Graves' ophthalmopathy. The CDR3 loop reads CASSLGSPGMNTEAFF. CDR3 DNA sequence: TGCGCCAGCAGCTTGGGAAGCCCAGGGATGAACACTGAAGCTTTCTTT.